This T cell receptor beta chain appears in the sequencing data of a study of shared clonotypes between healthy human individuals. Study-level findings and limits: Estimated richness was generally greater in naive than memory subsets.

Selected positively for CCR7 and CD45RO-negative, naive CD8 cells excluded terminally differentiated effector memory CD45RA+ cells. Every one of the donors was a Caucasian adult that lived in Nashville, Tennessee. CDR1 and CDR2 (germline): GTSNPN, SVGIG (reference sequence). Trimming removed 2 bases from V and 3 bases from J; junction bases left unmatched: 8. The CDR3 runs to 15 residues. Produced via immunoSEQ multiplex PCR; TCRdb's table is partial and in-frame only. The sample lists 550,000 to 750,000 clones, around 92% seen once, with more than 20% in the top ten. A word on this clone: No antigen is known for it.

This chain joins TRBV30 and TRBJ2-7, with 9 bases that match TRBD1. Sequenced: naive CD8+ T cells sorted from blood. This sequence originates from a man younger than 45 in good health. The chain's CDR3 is CAWSPGQGQFYEQYF. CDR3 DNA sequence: TGTGCCTGGAGTCCGGGACAGGGTCAATTCTACGAGCAGTACTTC.